These 31 T cell receptor beta chains originate from one sample sequenced in a study of blood T cell repertoires in COVID-19. Clones were read by immunoSEQ multiplex PCR, and TCRdb kept only the in-frame ones, dropping some. Of some 150,000 clones in the sample, almost 90% are singletons; the top ten hold about 2.3%. Sequencing was performed on peripheral blood. These receptors came from a human donor in a cohort sampled during active COVID-19.

This clone was seen only a few times. The chain has TRBV14 and TRBJ2-1; maybe TRBD1 (6 bases). V lost 1 base and J 2 bases, leaving 12 bases between the germline ends. Germline V gene lookup returns CDR1 SGHDN and CDR2 FVKESK. This CDR3 contains 16 residues. The CDR3 region is CASSQGTDLTYNEQFF. The CDR3 DNA reads TGTGCCAGCAGCCAAGGGACAGACCTTACCTACAATGAGCAGTTCTTC. The entire variable domain, with the rest obtained from reference TRBV14 and TRBJ2-1, is as follows: EAGVTQFPSHSVIEKGQTVTLRCDPISGHDNLYWYRRVMGKEIKFLLHFVKESKQDESGMPNNRFLAERTGGTYSTLKVQPAELEDSGVYFCASSQGTDLTYNEQFFGPGTRLTVL.

The chain recombines TRBV10-2 with TRBJ1-3; no definite D call. V was cut by 8 bases and J by 4 bases, with 15 bases left in between. This CDR3 comprises 14 residues. CDR1 and CDR2 from the germline V gene are WSHSY and SAAADI. CDR3 bases: TGCGCCAGCGGAGATAACGCGGGGGGAAACACCATATATTTT. Protein product: CASGDNAGGNTIYF.

The sample holds a few counts of this clone. This chain connects TRBV2 to TRBJ1-5, with TRBD1 identical over 9 bases. From germline, CDR1 is SNHLY and CDR2 FYNNEI. Unmatched junction bases numbered 10, after V lost 6 bases and J lost 7 bases. The CDR3 spans 15 residues. CDR3 protein: CASRSGTGTHQPQHF. CDR3 sequence (DNA): TGTGCCAGCAGGTCCGGGACAGGGACGCACCAGCCCCAGCATTTT.

The gene calls are TRBV19 and TRBJ2-2; 8 bases are a match to TRBD2. Germline V gene sequence: CDR1 LNHDA, CDR2 SQIVND (reference sequence). With 5 bases clipped from V and 5 bases from J, the junction kept 1 base outside the gene matches. The CDR3 length is 13 residues. The CDR3 region has the DNA TGTGCCAGTAGTGAGCGGGGGACCGGGGAGCTGTTTTTT. Its protein product is CASSERGTGELFF.

The J gene is TRBJ2-3, the V gene TRBV28, with 8 bases identical to TRBD2. The CDR3 sequence is 15 residues long. The V segment lost 5 bases and the J segment 4 bases; nucleotides outside the gene matches: 8. CDR1 MDHEN and CDR2 SYDVKM come from the germline V gene. CDR3 in DNA: TGTGCCAGCAGTCCCCCGGGGGGGGTCTCAGATACGCAGTATTTT. Its translation is CASSPPGGVSDTQYF.

This sequence joins TRBV4-3 and TRBJ2-2; D is possibly TRBD1 (6 bases). Germline CDR1 reads LGHNA; CDR2 reads YSLEER. V shed 5 bases and J shed 8 bases, with 12 bases lying between them. CDR3 length: 13 amino acids. This CDR3 reads CASSVRGLGELFF. CDR3 DNA: TGCGCCAGCAGCGTCAGGGGCTTAGGGGAGCTGTTTTTT.

The chain links TRBV30 to TRBJ2-6, with D tentatively TRBD2 (5 bases). Germline values: CDR1 GTSNPN, CDR2 SVGIG (reference sequence). Trimming stripped 8 bases from V and 0 bases from J, with 8 bases between. This CDR3 comprises 13 residues. The CDR3 here is CARGSSGANVLTF. In nucleotides, the CDR3 is TGTGCCCGAGGGAGCTCTGGGGCCAACGTCCTGACTTTC.

V gene TRBV28 combines with J gene TRBJ1-4; 11 nucleotides match TRBD1. Unmatched junction bases numbered 13, after V lost 5 bases and J lost 8 bases. The germline V gene encodes CDR1 MDHEN and CDR2 SYDVKM. The CDR3 has 17 amino acids. CDR3 nucleotides: TGTGCCAGCAGTACCTCCGGGACAGGGGGAACCAACGAAAAACTGTTTTTT. Its translation: CASSTSGTGGTNEKLFF.

The genes are TRBV5-4 and TRBJ1-6, with D possibly TRBD1 on 6 matching bases. Germline CDR1 is SGHNT and CDR2 is YYREEE (reference sequence). This CDR3 has 14 residues. Trimming took 0 bases from V and 13 from J, leaving 14 bases between them. The CDR3 is CASSLAGTPSPLHF. CDR3 sequence (DNA): TGTGCCAGCAGCTTGGCCGGGACACCTTCGCCCCTCCACTTT.

CDR3 sequence (DNA): TGTGCCAGCAGCTTGGGCAGGGAGGGTAGATCGCCCCAGCATTTT. Its translation: CASSLGREGRSPQHF. V usage is TRBV5-8 and J usage is TRBJ1-5, with D possibly being TRBD1 (5 bases). V gave up 0 bases and J gave up 9 bases, with 16 bases separating them. CDR3 length: 15 amino acids. The germline V gene encodes CDR1 SGHTS and CDR2 YDEGEE.

The chain recombines TRBV2 with TRBJ2-1; 10 nucleotides match TRBD1. Germline V gives CDR1 SNHLY, CDR2 FYNNEI. The CDR3 is made up of 15 amino acids. With 6 bases clipped from V and 2 bases from J, the junction kept 4 bases outside the gene matches. The CDR3 loop reads CASRRQGATYNEQFF. The CDR3 nucleotides are TGTGCCAGCAGACGACAGGGGGCAACCTACAATGAGCAGTTCTTC.

The chain couples TRBV10-3 to TRBJ2-5, with 7 positions matching TRBD1. V was clipped by 2 bases and J by 4 bases; unmatched bases: 4. CDR3 length: 14 residues. CDR1 is ENHRY and CDR2 is SYGVKD in the germline V gene. CDR3 in DNA: TGTGCCATCAGTGAGGGACAGGCGGGAGAGACCCAGTACTTC. The encoded protein is CAISEGQAGETQYF.

The V and J genes are TRBV7-3 and TRBJ2-3; D unclear. This CDR3 spans 15 amino acids. Trimming took 5 bases from V and 0 from J, leaving 12 bases between them. The germline gives CDR1 SGHTA, CDR2 FQGTGA. This chain's CDR3 is CASSPQVGSTDTQYF. The CDR3 DNA follows: TGTGCCAGCAGCCCCCAAGTCGGGAGCACAGATACGCAGTATTTT.

V gene TRBV30 combines with J gene TRBJ1-5, with TRBD1 matching over 9 bases. Losses at the gene ends were 2 bases for V and 6 bases for J; bases not matched to a gene: 5. Germline CDR1 GTSNPN, CDR2 SVGIG (reference sequence). The CDR3 consists of 14 residues. The CDR3 is CAWSPDRGSQPQHF. CDR3 DNA: TGTGCCTGGAGTCCAGACAGGGGGTCTCAGCCCCAGCATTTT.

The chain employs TRBV5-6 and TRBJ2-1, with TRBD1 as a possible D gene (6 bases). V shed 1 base and J shed 8 bases, with 13 bases lying between them. This CDR3 is built from 14 residues. Per germline, CDR1 SGHDT and CDR2 YYEEEE. The chain's CDR3 is CASSLRGSVDEQFF. DNA for the CDR3: TGTGCCAGCAGCTTGAGGGGGTCGGTCGATGAGCAGTTCTTC.

The genes are TRBV27 and TRBJ2-1; TRBD2 might be the D (5 bases). CDR1 is MNHEY and CDR2 is SMNVEV in the germline V gene (reference sequence). This CDR3 is 14 amino acids long. V shed 8 bases and J shed 1 base, with 12 bases lying between them. CDR3 DNA sequence: TGTGCCAGCGCAGATAGCGTATCCTACAATGAGCAGTTCTTC. It codes for CASADSVSYNEQFF.

The rearrangement joins TRBV14 to TRBJ1-2; D unresolved. Germline CDR1 reads SGHDN; CDR2 reads FVKESK. Between the trimmed V and J ends, which lost 1 base and 5 bases, there was a span of 8 bases. This CDR3 spans 13 amino acids. The CDR3 region is CASSQVADYGYTF. The CDR3 DNA sequence: TGTGCCAGCAGCCAAGTGGCAGATTATGGCTACACCTTC.

The chain joins TRBV28 to TRBJ2-7; 9 nucleotides line up with TRBD1. There are 13 residues in the CDR3. The germline CDR1 and CDR2 sequences are MDHEN and SYDVKM. V shed 7 bases and J 3 bases; nucleotides not matched to a gene: 4. Here the CDR3 reads CASKGQGRYEQYF. CDR3 nucleotide sequence: TGTGCCAGCAAGGGACAGGGACGCTACGAGCAGTACTTC.

This clone was seen only a few times. J is TRBJ1-2 and V is TRBV19, with TRBD1 as a possible D gene (6 bases). V dropped 5 bases and J dropped 5 bases, with 18 bases sitting between them. This CDR3 is 15 amino acids long. Germline V gene lookup returns CDR1 LNHDA and CDR2 SQIVND (reference sequence). CDR3 nucleotides: TGTGCCAGTAGTCCCCGGGGCAGGGACACTTATGGCTACACCTTC. Translating gives CASSPRGRDTYGYTF.

The chain joins TRBV9 to TRBJ2-1, with D unclear. This CDR3 contains 14 residues. V was clipped by 3 bases and J by 5 bases, with 12 bases between them. Looked up from germline, CDR1 is SGDLS and CDR2 is YYNGEE. DNA of the CDR3: TGTGCCAGCAGCGCATCCCATGGAGACAATGAGCAGTTCTTC. It encodes CASSASHGDNEQFF.

The chain uses TRBV20-1 and TRBJ2-1; D gene uncertain. This CDR3 has 11 residues. Germline loops: CDR1 DFQATT, CDR2 SNEGSKA (reference sequence). The germline V and J ends were trimmed by 6 bases and 10 bases, with 13 bases remaining between them. This CDR3 is CSATAPREQFF. The DNA of the CDR3 is TGCAGTGCGACGGCGCCGAGGGAGCAGTTCTTC.

The chain has TRBV3-1 (or the pseudogene TRBV3-2) and TRBJ1-1; 7 nucleotides line up with TRBD1. Germline assignment: CDR1 LGHDT and CDR2 YNNKEL (reference sequence). This CDR3 region has 14 residues. V lost 4 bases and J lost 3; bases outside the gene matches: 5. The CDR3 DNA sequence: TGTGCCAGCAGCCGAATCGACAGGGACACTGAAGCTTTCTTT. Its translation is CASSRIDRDTEAFF.

The DNA of the CDR3 is TGTGCCAGCAGCTTGGTGGCTAGCGGGAGGGTAGAAAATGAGCAGTTCTTC. Amino acids: CASSLVASGRVENEQFF. This chain connects TRBV5-6 to TRBJ2-1, with TRBD2 identical over 12 bases. The CDR3 has 17 residues. CDR1 and CDR2 (germline): SGHDT, YYEEEE. Losses at the gene ends were 0 bases for V and 7 bases for J; bases not matched to a gene: 8. The entire variable domain, with the rest obtained from reference TRBV5-6 and TRBJ2-1, is as follows: DAGVTQSPTHLIKTRGQQVTLRCSPKSGHDTVSWYQQALGQGPQFIFQYYEEEERQRGNFPDRFSGHQFPNYSSELNVNALLLGDSALYLCASSLVASGRVENEQFFGPGTRLTVL.

V and J are TRBV3-1 (or the pseudogene TRBV3-2) and TRBJ2-2; D is unresolved. Per germline, CDR1 LGHDT and CDR2 YNNKEL (reference sequence). The length of the CDR3 is 12 residues. V lost 3 bases and J lost 8, with 7 bases in between. CDR3 sequence reads: CASSHSPGELFF. CDR3 DNA: TGTGCCAGCAGCCATAGTCCTGGGGAGCTGTTTTTT.

This rearrangement joins TRBV28 to TRBJ2-6; maybe TRBD1 (5 bases). Germline-derived CDR1 and CDR2 are MDHEN and SYDVKM. V gave up 7 bases and J gave up 2 bases, with 12 bases separating them. This CDR3 spans 15 amino acids. CDR3 nucleotides: TGTGCCAGCATCAATGCAGGGACTGGGGCCAACGTCCTGACTTTC. It encodes CASINAGTGANVLTF.

J is TRBJ2-5 and V is TRBV19; 7 bases map to TRBD1. CDR3 size: 15 residues. Germline trimming cut 3 bases from V and 4 bases from J; bases unmatched to any gene: 8. The germline V gene has CDR1 LNHDA and CDR2 SQIVND (reference sequence). The DNA for the CDR3 is TGTGCCAGTAGTATCCCAAACAGGGGCGGAGAGACCCAGTACTTC. Amino acid sequence: CASSIPNRGGETQYF.

The chain has TRBV24-1 and TRBJ2-7; 8 positions match TRBD1. Trimming at V came to 6 bases and at J to 7 bases, leaving 13 bases not matched to a gene. This CDR3 region has 15 residues. Germline V CDR1 and CDR2: KGHDR, SFDVKD. The CDR3: CATSPAGTGLGEQYF. The DNA for the CDR3 is TGTGCCACCAGTCCCGCCGGGACAGGACTCGGTGAGCAGTACTTC.

The rearrangement joins TRBV11-2 to TRBJ2-7; TRBD2 is a possible D gene (6 bases). CDR1 is SGHAT, CDR2 FQNNGV, per germline. There are 13 residues in the CDR3. V gave up 5 bases and J gave up 2 bases, with 10 bases separating them. The DNA for the CDR3 is TGTGCCAGCAGCAGCCCGGGGGCCTACGAGCAGTACTTC. As protein: CASSSPGAYEQYF.

The chain carries TRBV3-1 (or the pseudogene TRBV3-2) and TRBJ1-2; 7 bases are shared with TRBD1. CDR3 length equals 16 residues. V lost 0 bases and J lost 4; bases outside the gene matches: 8. CDR1 is LGHDT, CDR2 YNNKEL, per germline (reference sequence). The DNA for the CDR3 is TGTGCCAGCAGCCAAGATGTCCAGGGGGTCATCTATGGCTACACCTTC. It yields the protein CASSQDVQGVIYGYTF.

The chain uses TRBV11-2 and TRBJ1-3, with 8 bases identical to TRBD1. The length of the CDR3 is 16 residues. The V segment lost 6 bases and the J segment 1 base; nucleotides outside the gene matches: 8. Germline V gene data show CDR1 as SGHAT and CDR2 as FQNNGV. The CDR3 loop is CASRSAGTGSGNTIYF. Here the CDR3 DNA reads TGTGCCAGCAGATCCGCCGGGACAGGATCTGGAAACACCATATATTTT.

The rearrangement uses TRBV7-2 and TRBJ1-4; D is possibly TRBD1 (6 bases). Germline lookup yields CDR1 SGHTA and CDR2 FQGNSA. This CDR3 contains 14 residues. The V and J ends lost 5 bases and 7 bases respectively, with 14 bases between them. The CDR3 region has the DNA TGTGCCAGCAGCCCTACAGGGCGTGTTGAAAAACTGTTTTTT. It specifies CASSPTGRVEKLFF.